This passage covers 18 T cell receptor beta chains from one sample sequenced in a study of post-analysis software for immune sequencing data. Every TCR beta cDNA library bore unique molecular identifiers. TCRdb analysed the PCR reads with MiXCR anew, one entry per CDR3 protein. The table shows around 160,000 distinct CDR3 sequences, with 36% occurring only once. Sequences were derived from blood, sampled after autologous hematopoietic stem cell transplantation. Receptors were obtained from a girl aged 5-17 years with multiple sclerosis.

This clonotype was recorded a few times. The CDR3 spells CASSRAGGLSSTDTQYF. The CDR3 DNA follows: TGTGCCAGCAGCCGGGCAGGGGGCCTATCTAGCACAGATACGCAGTATTTT. The gene calls are TRBV7-9 and TRBJ2-3, with 8 bases fitting TRBD1. The CDR3 sequence is 17 residues long. Germline loops: CDR1 SEHNR, CDR2 FQNEAQ (reference sequence). With 5 bases clipped from V and 0 bases from J, the junction kept 10 bases outside the gene matches.

This chain uses TRBV4-1 with TRBJ1-2, with D possibly matching TRBD1 (5 bases). This CDR3 is 14 amino acids long. Between the trimmed V and J ends, which lost 5 bases and 7 bases, there was a span of 17 bases. The V gene's germline CDR1 is MGHRA and CDR2 YSYEKL. The CDR3 protein is CASSWDPNLAGYTF. In nucleotides, the CDR3 is TGCGCCAGCAGCTGGGACCCAAACCTCGCTGGCTACACCTTC.

The genes are TRBV7-2 and TRBJ1-5; 7 nucleotides align to TRBD1. V shed 5 bases and J 4 bases; nucleotides not matched to a gene: 2. The length of the CDR3 is 13 residues. The germline gives CDR1 SGHTA, CDR2 FQGNSA. For the CDR3, the DNA is TGTGCCAGCAGCATCAGGGGGAATCAGCCCCAGCATTTT. Its protein product is CASSIRGNQPQHF.

This clonotype was picked up a small number of times. V and J are TRBV7-2 and TRBJ2-4; TRBD1 matches 10 bases. Trimming cost V 3 bases and J 9 bases; bases outside gene matches: 5. CDR1 and CDR2 (germline): SGHTA, FQGNSA. The CDR3 has 14 residues. CDR3 sequence (DNA): TGTGCCAGCAGCTTCTCCGGGACAGGGGTCATTCAGTACTTC. Translating gives CASSFSGTGVIQYF.

J is TRBJ2-7 and V is TRBV2, with TRBD2 matching over 8 bases. The CDR3 has 14 residues. From germline, CDR1 is SNHLY and CDR2 FYNNEI. The J segment lost 1 base and the V segment lost 4 bases, leaving 3 bases of the junction unmatched. In DNA form, the CDR3 reads TGTGCCAGCAGTGTAGAGCGGGAGTCCTACGAGCAGTACTTC. Amino acid sequence: CASSVERESYEQYF.

This rearrangement joins TRBV5-4 to TRBJ1-2; D not resolved. This CDR3 spans 15 amino acids. Trimming shortened V by 0 bases and J by 0 bases, and 9 bases separated the two germline ends. Germline V CDR1 and CDR2: SGHNT, YYREEE (reference sequence). In DNA, the CDR3 is TGTGCCAGCAGCTTGGGAAGGGCTTCTAACTATGGCTACACCTTC. Its protein is CASSLGRASNYGYTF.

This clonotype showed up just a few times. The chain joins TRBV6-5 to TRBJ2-3, with D tentatively TRBD2 (5 bases). The V end lost 6 bases, the J end lost 4 bases, and 14 bases lay between the germline ends. Germline CDR1 MNHEY, CDR2 SVGAGI. The CDR3 loop spans 14 amino acids. CDR3: CASSLPGSADTQYF. Here the CDR3 DNA reads TGTGCCAGCAGCTTACCGGGGTCGGCAGATACGCAGTATTTT.

The chain has TRBV10-3 and TRBJ2-7, with 11 nucleotides matching TRBD2. The germline V gene has CDR1 ENHRY and CDR2 SYGVKD. The CDR3 extends over 16 amino acids. V gave up 0 bases and J gave up 4 bases; unmatched junction bases: 5. The CDR3 sequence is CAISESFLAGGYEQYF. The DNA for the CDR3 is TGTGCCATCAGTGAGTCTTTCCTAGCGGGAGGATACGAGCAGTACTTC.

With respect to this clonotype: A junction end diverges from the germline sequence, so it may reflect a read error. The chain combines TRBV4-2 with TRBJ1-4, with D uncertain. CDR1 is LGHNA and CDR2 is YNFKEQ in the germline V gene. The CDR3 is made up of 16 amino acids. The CDR3 spells CASSQGRARANEKRFF. In nucleotides, the CDR3 is TGTGCCAGCAGCCAAGGGAGGGCGAGAGCTAATGAAAAACGGTTTTTT.

For this clonotype: An end of the junction does not agree with germline; a read error may underlie this. The chain is built from TRBV12-3 or TRBV12-4 and TRBJ2-1; D tentatively fits TRBD1 or TRBD2 (6 bases each). The CDR3 is made up of 11 amino acids. Written as DNA, the CDR3 is TGTGCCAGCAGAGGAGGGGGTGAGGAGTTCTTC. As protein: CASRGGGEEFF.

There are a few counts of this clonotype. This chain connects TRBV25-1 to TRBJ1-2; 10 nucleotides match TRBD1. V trimming: 6 bases; J trimming: 3 bases; junction bases outside the gene matches: 10. Looked up from germline, CDR1 is MGHDK and CDR2 is SYGVNS. This CDR3 contains 16 residues. CDR3 sequence: CASSSLGGTGDYGYTF. Here the CDR3 DNA reads TGTGCCAGCAGCTCCCTAGGGGGGACAGGGGACTATGGCTACACCTTC.

This chain uses TRBV5-6 with TRBJ2-3; D gene unclear. This CDR3 has 12 residues. Trimming removed 5 bases at V and 6 bases at J, with 10 bases between. CDR1 and CDR2 from the germline V gene are SGHDT and YYEEEE. The CDR3 nucleotides are TGTGCCAGCAGTCAAGCAACTGATACGCAGTATTTT. This gives the protein CASSQATDTQYF.

The chain recombines TRBV7-2 with TRBJ1-2, with D possibly TRBD1 on 6 matching bases. V lost 1 base and J lost 5, with 8 bases in between. The CDR3 runs to 13 residues. Germline lookup yields CDR1 SGHTA and CDR2 FQGNSA. CDR3 sequence (DNA): TGTGCCAGCAGCTTAGTACAGGGTTATGGCTACACCTTC. Encoded protein: CASSLVQGYGYTF.

The genes are TRBV9 and TRBJ1-1, with 12 bases that match TRBD1. This CDR3 has 16 amino acids. Germline values: CDR1 SGDLS, CDR2 YYNGEE. Trimming cost V 2 bases and J 6 bases; bases outside gene matches: 8. Here the CDR3 reads CASSVGGQGAFSEAFF. As DNA, the CDR3 is TGTGCCAGCAGCGTGGGGGGACAGGGGGCGTTTTCTGAAGCTTTCTTT.

The CDR3 loop reads CASSMRPPGHLTDTQYF. The CDR3 coding sequence is TGTGCCAGTAGTATGAGGCCGCCCGGACACCTCACAGATACGCAGTATTTT. The chain recombines TRBV19 with TRBJ2-3, with D perhaps TRBD1 (5 bases). V dropped 3 bases and J dropped 2 bases, with 18 bases sitting between them. There are 17 residues in the CDR3. The germline gives CDR1 LNHDA, CDR2 SQIVND (reference sequence).

This clonotype has at least ten counts. A much larger clone is a single base away; this may be a read error. The gene calls are TRBV6-2 or TRBV6-3 and TRBJ2-7, with D maybe TRBD2 (6 bases). The length of the CDR3 is 13 residues. The germline V gene has CDR1 MNHEY and CDR2 SVGEGT. Trimming took 6 bases from V and 5 from J, leaving 14 bases between them. The chain's CDR3 is CASRYRENDEQYF. In nucleotides, the CDR3 is TGTGCCAGCAGGTACCGGGAGAATGACGAGCAGTACTTC.

This clonotype showed up just a few times. The chain couples TRBV5-1 to TRBJ2-4, with D perhaps matching TRBD1 (7 bases). The length of the CDR3 is 15 residues. Germline lookup yields CDR1 SGHRS and CDR2 YFSETQ. Trimming pared 4 bases from V and 3 bases from J, leaving 14 bases between. The CDR3 spells CASSGGTADKNIQYF. The CDR3 DNA reads TGCGCCAGCAGCGGGGGGACAGCCGACAAAAACATTCAGTACTTC.

In this sample, this clonotype turned up a few times. This sequence joins TRBV6-6 and TRBJ2-5; a weak D match, TRBD1 (6 bases). Trimming took 7 bases from V and 4 from J, leaving 13 bases between them. CDR3 length equals 13 residues. Germline V CDR1 and CDR2: MNHNY, SVGAGI (reference sequence). CDR3 protein: CASTGTGRETQYF. The CDR3, as DNA: TGTGCCAGCACCGGAACAGGGAGAGAGACCCAGTACTTC.